This T cell receptor (beta chain) was identified in a study of blood T cell repertoires in COVID-19. The overall study: The United States, Italy and Spain supplied acute and convalescent COVID-19 samples. T cells, B-cell-depleted T cells, or PBMCs provided the cDNA or gDNA that served as material.

The germline CDR1 and CDR2 sequences are SGHAT and FQDESV (reference sequence). Trimming pared 4 bases from V and 1 base from J, leaving 12 bases between. The CDR3 is made up of 15 amino acids. In the authors' methods: Estimation of nucleated cell counts relied on the amplification of reference gene primers. Assay: immunoSEQ multiplex PCR; the TCRdb copy retains only in-frame clones and omits some. That table furnishes V, J and clone size, whereas the DNA furnished D and trimming. In the table there are 150,000 to 200,000 clones, approximately 85% of which are singletons. The chain employs TRBV11-1 and TRBJ2-3; D is possibly TRBD2 (6 bases). Sequencing used peripheral blood. The sequence was obtained from a human donor with active or convalescent COVID-19. The donor label of this sample is uncertain. This CDR3 reads CASSSIAEGTDTQYF. The DNA of the CDR3 is TGTGCCAGCAGCTCCATAGCGGAAGGCACAGATACGCAGTATTTT.